The 10 T cell receptor beta chains in this list originate from one sample, sequenced in a study of blood T cells in healthy people across ages. PCR was performed a second time for roughly 7 to 12 cycles using a sample-barcoded 5' primer and a J-beta primer mix. Each CDR3 protein gets one entry after TCRdb re-called the 5' RACE reads with MiXCR. The data hold some 1 million distinct CDR3 sequences, with 35% to 55% observed a single time. Sequencing was performed on blood. These receptors were taken from a woman aged 55-69 years in good health.

This clonotype turned up a few times. The V and J genes are TRBV20-1 and TRBJ2-1, with 7 nucleotides matching TRBD1. The CDR3 has 15 residues. The J segment lost 7 bases and the V segment lost 4 bases, leaving 13 bases of the junction unmatched. CDR1 is DFQATT and CDR2 is SNEGSKA in the germline V gene (reference sequence). CDR3 nucleotide sequence: TGCAGTGCTACCCAACAGGGGTCCCCGTGGAATGAGCAGTTCTTC. Residues: CSATQQGSPWNEQFF.

This clonotype has more than one count but fewer than ten. V gene TRBV12-3 or TRBV12-4 combines with J gene TRBJ2-7, with 10 positions matching TRBD1. The CDR3 runs 15 residues. V was pared by 6 bases and J by 4 bases, with 9 bases of the junction left unmatched. CDR3 region: CASSRGQGERYEQYF. CDR3 coding DNA: TGTGCCAGCAGCCGCGGACAGGGGGAACGTTACGAGCAGTACTTC.

In this sample, this clonotype turned up a few times. The chain uses TRBV20-1 and TRBJ2-5; 7 bases line up with TRBD2. Germline V lookup: CDR1 DFQATT, CDR2 SNEGSKA (reference sequence). Trimming cost V 3 bases and J 5 bases; bases outside gene matches: 9. CDR3 length: 14 amino acids. CDR3 protein: CSASKAGAGETQYF. DNA for the CDR3: TGCAGTGCTAGTAAGGCGGGAGCAGGGGAGACCCAGTACTTC.

The table lists this clonotype with a count of one. The chain uses TRBV28 and TRBJ2-4, with 8 bases lining up with TRBD1. CDR1 and CDR2 from the germline V gene are MDHEN and SYDVKM. The CDR3 is made up of 14 amino acids. Losses at the gene ends were 5 bases for V and 15 bases for J; bases not matched to a gene: 15. The CDR3 here is CASSQTGGTYERYF. For the CDR3, the DNA is TGTGCCAGCAGTCAAACAGGGGGAACCTACGAGCGGTACTTC.

Worth noting for this clonotype: Sequence at one end of the junction differs from germline and may be a read error. This rearrangement joins TRBV4-1 to TRBJ2-1, with D unclear. This CDR3 is 16 amino acids long. Germline CDR1 and CDR2: MGHRA and YSYEKL. The CDR3 DNA sequence: TGCGCCGGCAGCCAAGGCCTGCTATCCTCCTACAATGAGCAGTTCTTC. It codes for CAGSQGLLSSYNEQFF.

V and J are TRBV7-9 and TRBJ2-5, with 7 positions matching TRBD2. CDR3 size: 14 residues. Losses at the gene ends were 4 bases for V and 4 bases for J; bases not matched to a gene: 6. The germline CDR1 and CDR2 sequences are SEHNR and FQNEAQ (reference sequence). Here the CDR3 reads CASSSGLVGETQYF. CDR3 nucleotide sequence: TGTGCCAGCAGCTCAGGACTAGTCGGAGAGACCCAGTACTTC. The variable domain in full, completed from reference TRBV7-9 and TRBJ2-5, reads DTGVSQNPRHKITKRGQNVTFRCDPISEHNRLYWYRQTLGQGPEFLTYFQNEAQLEKSRLLSDRFSAERPKGSFSTLEIQRTEQGDSAMYLCASSSGLVGETQYFGPGTRLLVL.

This clonotype was detected a few times. The chain recombines TRBV6-6 with TRBJ1-5; 9 nucleotides line up with TRBD1. With V trimmed by 8 bases and J by 5 bases, 10 bases remained unmatched. CDR1 is MNHNY and CDR2 is SVGAGI in the germline V gene (reference sequence). The CDR3 extends over 15 amino acids. The CDR3 sequence is CASEQGAVRDQPQHF. The CDR3 DNA follows: TGTGCCAGCGAACAGGGGGCGGTCAGGGATCAGCCCCAGCATTTT.

In this sample, this clonotype turned up a few times. This rearrangement joins TRBV29-1 to TRBJ2-1; D gene unclear. With 0 bases removed from V and 8 bases from J, the gap between germline ends came to 14 bases. CDR1 is SQVTM, CDR2 ANQGSEA, per germline. CDR3 size: 14 residues. As DNA, the CDR3 is TGCAGCGTTGAAGAAGGGAAGGGTATAGATGAGCAGTTCTTC. This sequence encodes CSVEEGKGIDEQFF.

This clonotype was found many times. The V and J genes are TRBV12-3 or TRBV12-4 and TRBJ2-5; D unclear. V was shortened by 4 bases and J by 5 bases, with 11 bases between the two germline ends. This CDR3 comprises 13 residues. This chain's CDR3 is CASSSAGFETQYF. The CDR3 nucleotides read TGTGCCAGCAGTTCTGCTGGCTTTGAGACCCAGTACTTC.

There are a few counts of this clonotype. The chain employs TRBV2 and TRBJ2-3; 12 bases map to TRBD2. Germline V gene sequence: CDR1 SNHLY, CDR2 FYNNEI. V gave up 5 bases and J gave up 5 bases; unmatched junction bases: 2. This CDR3 region has 14 residues. The CDR3 reads CASSRTSGIDTQYF. The CDR3 DNA sequence: TGTGCCAGCAGTCGGACTAGCGGGATAGATACGCAGTATTTT. The full variable domain, completed using reference TRBV2 and TRBJ2-3, is EPEVTQTPSHQVTQMGQEVILRCVPISNHLYFYWYRQILGQKVEFLVSFYNNEISEKSEIFDDQFSVERPDGSNFTLKIRSTKLEDSAMYFCASSRTSGIDTQYFGPGTRLTVL.